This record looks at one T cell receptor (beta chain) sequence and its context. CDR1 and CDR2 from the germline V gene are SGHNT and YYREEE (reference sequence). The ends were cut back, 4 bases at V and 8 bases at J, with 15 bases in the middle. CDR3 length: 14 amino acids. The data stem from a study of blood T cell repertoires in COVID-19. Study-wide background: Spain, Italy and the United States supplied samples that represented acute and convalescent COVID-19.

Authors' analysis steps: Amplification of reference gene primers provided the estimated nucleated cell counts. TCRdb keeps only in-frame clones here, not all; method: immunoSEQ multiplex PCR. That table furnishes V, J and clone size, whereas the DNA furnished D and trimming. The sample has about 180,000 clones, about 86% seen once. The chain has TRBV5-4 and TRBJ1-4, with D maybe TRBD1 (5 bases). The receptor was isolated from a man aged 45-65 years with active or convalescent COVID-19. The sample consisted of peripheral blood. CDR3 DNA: TGTGCCAGCAGCCGGGACGGGAGGGACGAAAAACTGTTTTTT. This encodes CASSRDGRDEKLFF.